This T cell receptor (beta chain) was recovered during a study of T cell responses to AZD1222 COVID-19 vaccine. Study results and limitations: Recipients of two AZD1222 doses showed rising Spike-specific TCR breadth and depth. Baseline serology detected seropositivity in only a handful of AZD1222 recipients.

Germline loops: CDR1 SGHDT, CDR2 YYEEEE. CDR3 length: 14 amino acids. V lost 4 bases, J lost 9 bases, and 19 bases lay in between. This clone was seen only a few times. No antigen is known for it. Sequencing was performed with immunoSEQ multiplex PCR; in TCRdb, only in-frame clones are kept and a portion is missing. Of 150,000 or so clones listed, roughly nine tenths are singletons. The gene calls are TRBV5-6 and TRBJ1-2, with D possibly TRBD1 on 6 matching bases. The sequence was obtained from an adult in good health. The starting material was peripheral blood, obtained on day 0 of AZD1222 vaccination. The CDR3 region has the DNA TGTGCCAGCAGCCCGACGCCAGGGGCCAACAGCTACACCTTC. Protein sequence: CASSPTPGANSYTF.